This passage covers 2 T cell receptor beta chains from one sample sequenced in a study of T-cell memory formation after mild COVID-19. TCRdb reanalysed the 5' RACE reads using MiXCR and keeps one entry per CDR3 protein. Of about 240,000 distinct CDR3 sequences listed, 8.5% to 9.5% are singletons. The material sequenced was PBMCs or a T cell subset sorted from them (not recorded which). The receptors were gathered from a young man who had mild COVID-19 (a few samples of this study predate the infection). Cell type and time point are not known.

This clonotype has a handful of counts. The chain couples TRBV7-2 to TRBJ1-2, with a possible D match to TRBD1 (6 bases). Germline V lookup: CDR1 SGHTA, CDR2 FQGNSA. V was trimmed by 5 bases and J by 7 bases, leaving 14 bases between them. The CDR3 loop spans 13 amino acids. The CDR3 DNA reads TGTGCCAGCAGCCCTCGGGGGCGACGTGGCTACACCTTC. Translating gives CASSPRGRRGYTF.

To note about this clonotype: A much bigger clone sits one base away, suggesting this may be a read error. V is TRBV10-1 and J is TRBJ2-3, with D uncertain. The CDR3 is 15 residues long. Trimming took off 1 base at V and 1 base at J, with 9 bases between the two ends. CDR1 WNHNN and CDR2 SYGVQD come from the germline V gene (reference sequence). The CDR3 DNA follows: TGCGCCAGCAGTGAGTATAAAGAGGGCACAGATACGCAGTATTTT. The encoded protein is CASSEYKEGTDTQYF.